The 7 T cell receptor beta chains listed next were all sequenced from one sample in a study of cytomegalovirus exposure and HLA in healthy donors. The PCR used 60 Vbeta and 13 Jbeta primers. Assay used: immunoSEQ multiplex PCR; TCRdb lists only in-frame clones, some missing. The table lists 95,000 to 100,000 clones, roughly 79% of them singletons. The specimen was PBMCs. The source is a man aged 35-49 years in good health and CMV-seronegative.

The J gene is TRBJ2-3, the V gene TRBV30, with a weak D call TRBD1 (5 bases). The germline V and J ends were trimmed by 0 bases and 1 base, with 11 bases remaining between them. Germline CDR1 and CDR2: GTSNPN and SVGIG (reference sequence). The CDR3 length is 15 residues. CDR3 in amino acids: CAWSVGLEGTDTQYF. CDR3 nucleotide sequence: TGTGCCTGGAGTGTGGGGCTAGAGGGCACAGATACGCAGTATTTT.

This sequence joins TRBV6-5 and TRBJ2-3; 11 bases fit TRBD2. The V segment lost 6 bases and the J segment 8 bases; nucleotides outside the gene matches: 10. This CDR3 has 15 residues. The V gene's germline CDR1 is MNHEY and CDR2 SVGAGI. The CDR3 is CASSSSGRNAGTQYF. As DNA, the CDR3 is TGTGCCAGCAGCTCTAGCGGGAGGAATGCAGGTACGCAGTATTTT.

The J gene is TRBJ1-2, the V gene TRBV2; 8 bases match TRBD1. Germline CDR1 SNHLY, CDR2 FYNNEI. Trimming at V came to 7 bases and at J to 6 bases, leaving 7 bases not matched to a gene. The CDR3 consists of 13 residues. The CDR3 DNA reads as TGTGCCAGCAAGCGACAGGGGACGAATGGCTACACCTTC. Residues: CASKRQGTNGYTF.

A word on this clone: One end of the junction fails to match germline, which may point to a read error. The chain combines TRBV7-7 with TRBJ1-4; no clear D. The CDR3 totals 15 residues. Germline V CDR1 and CDR2: SSHAT, FNYEAQ (reference sequence). The CDR3 DNA is TGTGCTAGCAGCCCTGTGGGGTCTCCACCGGGGAAACTGTTTTTT. Encoded protein: CASSPVGSPPGKLFF.

Concerning this clone itself: This sample also contains other DNA sequences that code for the same CDR3. The CDR3 region is CASRPTGGASYNSPLHF. The CDR3 coding sequence is TGTGCCAGCAGACCTACAGGGGGCGCCTCCTATAATTCACCCCTCCACTTT. The chain uses TRBV27 and TRBJ1-6; 9 bases line up with TRBD1. V lost 6 bases and J lost 0; bases outside the gene matches: 6. Per the germline V gene, CDR1 is MNHEY and CDR2 is SMNVEV (reference sequence). CDR3 length equals 17 residues.

The V call is TRBV4-2, the J call TRBJ1-6, with 11 nucleotides matching TRBD1. Looked up from germline, CDR1 is LGHNA and CDR2 is YNFKEQ. The CDR3 spans 16 residues. The V gene end was trimmed by 3 bases and the J gene end by 10 bases; junction bases not matched to a gene: 8. The DNA of the CDR3 is TGTGCCAGCAGCCAGCCCAGCAGGGACAGGGGGTCACCCCTCCACTTT. It codes for CASSQPSRDRGSPLHF.

A single count supports this clone. The chain has TRBV7-2 and TRBJ1-5; TRBD1 agrees at 8 bases. In germline, CDR1 is SGHTA, CDR2 FQGNSA. Trimming removed 4 bases from V and 3 bases from J; junction bases left unmatched: 5. The CDR3 has 15 amino acids. The CDR3 sequence is CASSYSGQANQPQHF. In DNA, the CDR3 is TGTGCCAGCAGCTACTCGGGACAGGCCAATCAGCCCCAGCATTTT.